Following are 21 T cell receptor beta chains from one sample sequenced in a study of blood T cells in healthy people across ages. Through a sample-barcoded 5' primer and a J-beta primer mix, a second PCR was run for about 7 to 12 cycles. Each CDR3 protein gets one entry after TCRdb re-called the 5' RACE reads with MiXCR. The sample lists roughly 2 million distinct CDR3 sequences; 49% were seen once. The sequenced sample was blood. These receptors originate from a woman aged 40 to 49 in good health.

J is TRBJ2-2 and V is TRBV27; weak D call: TRBD2 (6 bases). The CDR3 runs to 15 residues. CDR1 MNHEY and CDR2 SMNVEV come from the germline V gene (reference sequence). V was shortened by 6 bases and J by 4 bases, with 15 bases between the two germline ends. This chain's CDR3 is CASSNSPGLTGELFF. The CDR3 region has the DNA TGTGCCAGCAGCAATAGCCCGGGACTCACCGGGGAGCTGTTTTTT.

The CDR3 reads CASSPQGQSSYNSPLHF. The CDR3 DNA follows: TGTGCCAGCAGTCCTCAGGGGCAGAGCTCCTATAATTCACCCCTCCACTTT. The chain joins TRBV5-5 to TRBJ1-6; D is perhaps TRBD1 (6 bases). V lost 5 bases, J lost 0 bases, and 15 bases lay in between. Per the germline V gene, CDR1 is SGHKS and CDR2 is YYEKEE (reference sequence). This CDR3 is 17 amino acids long.

Only a few counts were recorded for this clonotype. The rearrangement joins TRBV7-2 to TRBJ2-3, with D maybe TRBD2 (5 bases). CDR1 and CDR2 from the germline V gene are SGHTA and FQGNSA. CDR3 length: 13 residues. The ends were cut back, 5 bases at V and 9 bases at J, with 15 bases in the middle. CDR3 nucleotide sequence: TGTGCCAGCAGCCCCCTCCTGCGCGGGACGCAGTATTTT. Translating gives CASSPLLRGTQYF.

The sample holds a few counts of this clonotype. CDR3 protein: CASSRTGLNYGYTF. In DNA form, the CDR3 reads TGTGCCAGCAGTCGGACAGGACTTAACTATGGCTACACCTTC. The gene calls are TRBV5-6 and TRBJ1-2, with 7 positions matching TRBD1. The V and J ends lost 5 bases and 1 base, in that order; junction bases with no gene match: 5. This CDR3 contains 14 residues. The V gene's germline CDR1 is SGHDT and CDR2 YYEEEE.

There are a few counts of this clonotype. DNA for the CDR3: TGTGCCAGCAGCCCACGCAGGGGATCAGGCTATGGCTACACCTTC. Its translation: CASSPRRGSGYGYTF. This chain uses TRBV12-3 or TRBV12-4 with TRBJ1-2, with D possibly matching TRBD1 (6 bases). The CDR3 runs 15 residues. V dropped 6 bases and J dropped 4 bases, with 18 bases sitting between them.

A few counts support this clonotype. The rearrangement uses TRBV12-3 or TRBV12-4 and TRBJ2-7; D is perhaps TRBD2 (6 bases). CDR3 length: 11 amino acids. The V and J ends lost 6 bases and 7 bases respectively, with 10 bases between them. The CDR3 DNA reads as TGTGCCAGCAGAGAGACTAGTGAGCAGTACTTC. As protein: CASRETSEQYF.

In regard to this clonotype: At one of its ends the junction is not consistent with the germline gene, which may arise from a read error. V usage is TRBV6-1 and J usage is TRBJ1-2, with D uncertain. Germline V lookup: CDR1 MNHNS, CDR2 SASEGT. This CDR3 is 13 amino acids long. In DNA, the CDR3 is TGTGCCAGCAGCGAAGCAGCTCCTTCCGGCTACACCTTC. Encoded protein: CASSEAAPSGYTF.

The chain is built from TRBV20-1 and TRBJ2-1; either TRBD1 or TRBD2 may supply D (7 bases each). Trimming removed 3 bases at V and 0 bases at J, with 15 bases between. The CDR3 runs 16 residues. CDR1 DFQATT and CDR2 SNEGSKA come from the germline V gene (reference sequence). In nucleotides, the CDR3 is TGCAGTGCTAGGTCGAGCGGGGACAGCTCCTACAATGAGCAGTTCTTC. Translation gives CSARSSGDSSYNEQFF.

This clonotype was seen more than once but under ten times. J is TRBJ2-1 and V is TRBV7-2; TRBD1 matches 9 bases. The V gene's germline CDR1 is SGHTA and CDR2 FQGNSA. Losses at the gene ends were 0 bases for V and 5 bases for J; bases not matched to a gene: 5. There are 16 residues in the CDR3. As DNA, the CDR3 is TGTGCCAGCAGCTTAGCCACAGGGGGCGCCCACAATGAGCAGTTCTTC. It translates to CASSLATGGAHNEQFF.

This clonotype has more than one count but fewer than ten. The chain carries TRBV28 and TRBJ2-3, with TRBD2 matching over 9 bases. V shed 6 bases and J 4 bases; nucleotides not matched to a gene: 8. This CDR3 region has 15 residues. Germline-derived CDR1 and CDR2 are MDHEN and SYDVKM. This CDR3 is CASSQSGGPPDTQYF. The CDR3 region has the DNA TGTGCCAGCAGCCAAAGCGGGGGGCCCCCAGATACGCAGTATTTT.

This clonotype showed up just a few times. The V gene is TRBV7-2, the J gene TRBJ2-1; 10 bases align to TRBD2. In germline, CDR1 is SGHTA, CDR2 FQGNSA. The CDR3 loop spans 14 amino acids. V shed 8 bases, J shed 5 bases, and the junction held 6 bases outside the gene matches. The CDR3 loop is CASPSGGADNEQFF. The CDR3 DNA sequence: TGTGCCAGCCCAAGCGGGGGGGCCGACAATGAGCAGTTCTTC.

This chain links TRBV9 with TRBJ2-7, with 9 bases identical to TRBD1. Trimming took 4 bases from V and 6 from J; bases not matched to a gene: 5. CDR3 length equals 13 residues. The V gene's germline CDR1 is SGDLS and CDR2 YYNGEE. The CDR3 coding sequence is TGTGCCAGCAGCAGTGGGACAGGGACCGAGCAGTACTTC. It codes for CASSSGTGTEQYF.

This clonotype showed up just a few times. The chain carries TRBV21-1 and TRBJ1-5; the table names TRBD1, a call not compared with the DNA. TRBV21-1 is reported as a pseudogene. CDR3 length equals 16 residues. The CDR3 region is CASSQGTGYSNQPQHF. CDR3 DNA sequence: TGTGCCAGCAGCCAGGGGACCGGCTATAGCAATCAGCCCCAGCATTTT.

V and J are TRBV6-2 or TRBV6-3 and TRBJ2-3; the D call may be TRBD1 or TRBD2 (6 bases each). Deletions cut 7 bases from V and 0 bases from J, with 20 bases between. CDR1 and CDR2 (germline): MNHEY, SVGEGT. This CDR3 has 17 amino acids. The CDR3 DNA reads as TGTGCCAGCACCCGGATGGTTTGGGGGGCTAGCACAGATACGCAGTATTTT. This encodes CASTRMVWGASTDTQYF.

This clonotype has only a few counts. The rearrangement joins TRBV3-1 to TRBJ2-1, with TRBD2 matching 10 bases. The CDR3 is 17 residues long. After removal of 4 bases from V and 5 bases from J, the junction contained 11 bases not matched to a gene. The germline CDR1 and CDR2 sequences are LGHDT and YNNKEL (reference sequence). The CDR3 coding sequence is TGTGCCAGCAGCCTTATAGGAGGACTAGCGGTAAACAATGAGCAGTTCTTC. This sequence encodes CASSLIGGLAVNNEQFF.

This clonotype appeared a single time. The rearrangement links TRBV6-2 or TRBV6-3 to TRBJ2-6, with no clear D. Germline V gene data show CDR1 as MNHEY and CDR2 as SVGEGT. The CDR3 is 15 residues long. The germline V and J ends were trimmed by 8 bases and 0 bases, with 11 bases remaining between them. The CDR3 sequence is CASVPEHSGANVLTF. CDR3 nucleotide sequence: TGTGCCAGCGTTCCGGAGCACTCTGGGGCCAACGTCCTGACTTTC.

The DNA for the CDR3 is TGTGCCAGCAGTTCGCTAGCGGGGGCCAAGGGGGGGCAGTTCTTC. Translating gives CASSSLAGAKGGQFF. V is TRBV27 and J is TRBJ2-1, with TRBD2 matching over 10 bases. The length of the CDR3 is 15 residues. J lost 12 bases, V lost 4 bases, and 12 bases had no gene match. The V gene's germline CDR1 is MNHEY and CDR2 SMNVEV (reference sequence).

The V call is TRBV27, the J call TRBJ2-1; no clear D gene. From germline, CDR1 is MNHEY and CDR2 SMNVEV (reference sequence). CDR3 length: 15 amino acids. The V gene lost 7 bases and the J gene lost 0 bases, with 13 bases spanning the gap. CDR3 region: CASMVTDDSYNEQFF. CDR3 in DNA: TGTGCCAGCATGGTAACGGACGACTCCTACAATGAGCAGTTCTTC.

The chain is built from TRBV5-1 and TRBJ2-7; 7 nucleotides match TRBD1. Unmatched junction bases numbered 5, after V lost 3 bases and J lost 5 bases. The V gene's germline CDR1 is SGHRS and CDR2 YFSETQ. CDR3 size: 13 residues. The CDR3 DNA reads TGCGCCAGCAGCTCGGGACAGTCCGACGAGCAGTACTTC. This encodes CASSSGQSDEQYF.

J is TRBJ2-5 and V is TRBV28; either TRBD1 or TRBD2 may fit D (5 bases each). Trimming shortened V by 3 bases and J by 5 bases, and 19 bases separated the two germline ends. The CDR3 length is 16 residues. Germline lookup yields CDR1 MDHEN and CDR2 SYDVKM. The CDR3 region is CASSFDETGARETQYF. The CDR3 coding sequence is TGTGCCAGCAGTTTCGATGAGACCGGGGCAAGGGAGACCCAGTACTTC.

This clonotype was observed a handful of times. V usage is TRBV27 and J usage is TRBJ2-7, with 7 bases identical to TRBD1. Germline V gives CDR1 MNHEY, CDR2 SMNVEV (reference sequence). This CDR3 contains 15 residues. V lost 5 bases to trimming and J lost 2 bases; unmatched junction nucleotides: 9. The CDR3 sequence: CASSTAGTATYEQYF. CDR3 sequence (DNA): TGTGCCAGCAGTACAGCCGGGACAGCGACCTACGAGCAGTACTTC.